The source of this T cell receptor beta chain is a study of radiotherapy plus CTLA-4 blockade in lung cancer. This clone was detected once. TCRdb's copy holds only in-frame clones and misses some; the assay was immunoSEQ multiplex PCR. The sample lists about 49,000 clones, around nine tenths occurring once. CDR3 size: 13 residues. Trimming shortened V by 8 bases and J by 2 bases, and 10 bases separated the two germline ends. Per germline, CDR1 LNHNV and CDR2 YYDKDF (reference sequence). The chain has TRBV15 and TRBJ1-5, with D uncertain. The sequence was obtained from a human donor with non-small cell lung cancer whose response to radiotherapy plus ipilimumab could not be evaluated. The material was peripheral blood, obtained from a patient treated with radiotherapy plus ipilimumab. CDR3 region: CATSGVGNQPQHF. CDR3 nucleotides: TGTGCCACCTCAGGCGTTGGCAATCAGCCCCAGCATTTT.